Shown below are 2 T cell receptor beta chains from a single sample sequenced in a study of blood T cell repertoires in COVID-19. Measured with immunoSEQ multiplex PCR; TCRdb has only the in-frame clones, and not every one. The table has about 59,000 clones, about 93% seen once. Sequenced sample: peripheral blood. The receptors were sampled from a man older than 75 with acute or convalescent COVID-19.

This clone was recorded only once. The chain joins TRBV10-3 to TRBJ1-1; no reliable D call. Looked up from germline, CDR1 is ENHRY and CDR2 is SYGVKD. The CDR3 runs to 13 residues. V lost 4 bases, J lost 4 bases, and 10 bases lay in between. The CDR3 bases are TGTGCCATCAGTGGTAGCGGTGCCACTGAAGCTTTCTTT. Encoded protein: CAISGSGATEAFF.

J is TRBJ1-2 and V is TRBV19; TRBD1 might be the D (5 bases). Trimming pared 3 bases from V and 5 bases from J, leaving 10 bases between. The CDR3 covers 13 residues. CDR1 and CDR2 from the germline V gene are LNHDA and SQIVND (reference sequence). In nucleotides, the CDR3 is TGTGCCAGTAGTATGTTGCAGGGTTATGGCTACACCTTC. As protein: CASSMLQGYGYTF.